Shown below are 29 T cell receptor beta chains from a single sample sequenced in a study of shared clonotypes between healthy human individuals. TCRdb's table, derived via immunoSEQ multiplex PCR, lists solely in-frame clones and lacks some. The profile covers over 2 million clones, with over 85% appearing a single time and approximately 1.2% taken by the ten largest. Naive CD8 cells were CD45RO-negative, positively selected for CCR7, excluding terminally differentiated effector memory CD45RA+ cells. Source material: naive CD8+ T cells sorted from blood. The receptors originated from a man aged 18 to 29 in good health.

V is TRBV6-5 and J is TRBJ1-1; no firm D call. This CDR3 region has 11 residues. Deletions cut 4 bases from V and 8 bases from J, with 8 bases between. In germline, CDR1 is MNHEY, CDR2 SVGAGI. The CDR3 protein is CASSSGAEAFF. The CDR3 region has the DNA TGTGCCAGCAGTTCGGGAGCCGAAGCTTTCTTT.

The chain combines TRBV27 with TRBJ2-3; D may be TRBD1 (5 bases). From germline, CDR1 is MNHEY and CDR2 SMNVEV (reference sequence). Trimming left V 5 bases short and J 2 bases short, with 11 bases between. The CDR3 has 14 amino acids. The chain's CDR3 is CASSVNRFTDTQYF. Written as DNA, the CDR3 is TGTGCCAGCAGTGTAAACAGGTTCACAGATACGCAGTATTTT.

The chain employs TRBV6-1 and TRBJ2-7, with D tentatively TRBD1 (5 bases). V lost 1 base to trimming and J lost 5 bases, with 9 bases between them. CDR3 size: 13 residues. Germline V gene lookup returns CDR1 MNHNS and CDR2 SASEGT. The chain's CDR3 is CASSEVSGHEQYF. The CDR3 DNA sequence: TGTGCCAGCAGTGAAGTTTCAGGGCACGAGCAGTACTTC.

The count of this clone is one. V gene TRBV27 combines with J gene TRBJ1-5; a weak D match, TRBD1 (6 bases). Germline-derived CDR1 and CDR2 are MNHEY and SMNVEV (reference sequence). The CDR3 consists of 14 residues. Between the trimmed V and J ends, which lost 6 bases and 7 bases, there was a span of 16 bases. CDR3 in DNA: TGTGCCAGCAGCTTGGCCAAAGGGGGACAGCCCCAGCATTTT. Its protein is CASSLAKGGQPQHF.

The J gene is TRBJ1-5, the V gene TRBV27; D is unclear. This CDR3 contains 14 residues. In germline, CDR1 is MNHEY, CDR2 SMNVEV (reference sequence). Between the trimmed V and J ends, which lost 8 bases and 2 bases, there was a span of 13 bases. The DNA for the CDR3 is TGTGCCAGCGGGGATCTTTGGGGCAATCAGCCCCAGCATTTT. Translation gives CASGDLWGNQPQHF.

This chain uses TRBV6-5 with TRBJ2-2, with a weak D call TRBD1 (5 bases). The V gene's germline CDR1 is MNHEY and CDR2 SVGAGI. With 2 bases removed from V and 7 bases from J, the gap between germline ends came to 8 bases. The CDR3 covers 13 residues. The CDR3 protein is CASSYRGYGELFF. The CDR3 coding sequence is TGTGCCAGCAGTTACAGGGGATACGGGGAGCTGTTTTTT.

The CDR3 coding sequence is TGTGCCAGCAGCAAACTATGTAGGGGGGACAGGAGATACAATGAGCAGTTCTTC. This codes for CASSKLCRGDRRYNEQFF. The rearrangement links TRBV21-1 to TRBJ2-1; TRBD1, the table's D call, lacks a check against the DNA. TRBV21-1 is reported as a pseudogene. The CDR3 is 18 amino acids.

This sequence joins TRBV7-8 and TRBJ2-7, with a tentative D call TRBD1 (6 bases). Germline assignment: CDR1 SGHVS and CDR2 FQNEAQ. The CDR3 length is 17 residues. Trimming pared 3 bases from V and 1 base from J, leaving 19 bases between. In nucleotides, the CDR3 is TGTGCCAGCAGCTTCCCGGTCGGACAGCACGATTCCTACGAGCAGTACTTC. Translation: CASSFPVGQHDSYEQYF.

The chain has TRBV7-8 and TRBJ1-2, with 8 bases identical to TRBD1. The CDR3 spans 16 residues. Germline CDR1 and CDR2: SGHVS and FQNEAQ. V shed 4 bases, J shed 4 bases, and the junction held 11 bases outside the gene matches. Here the CDR3 DNA reads TGTGCCAGCAGCTCCTCTTTCGGTACAGGGGGCTATGGCTACACCTTC. This translates into CASSSSFGTGGYGYTF. The complete variable domain, with remaining parts taken from reference TRBV7-8 and TRBJ1-2, reads GAGVSQSPRYKVAKRGQDVALRCDPISGHVSLFWYQQALGQGPEFLTYFQNEAQLDKSGLPSDRFFAERPEGSVSTLKIQRTQQEDSAVYLCASSSSFGTGGYGYTFGSGTRLTVV.

The gene calls are TRBV7-2 and TRBJ2-7; D is unclear. The germline gives CDR1 SGHTA, CDR2 FQGNSA. V lost 2 bases to trimming and J lost 2 bases, with 7 bases between them. This CDR3 has 13 residues. CDR3: CASSLWRTYEQYF. CDR3 bases: TGTGCCAGCAGCTTATGGCGGACCTACGAGCAGTACTTC.

The gene calls are TRBV6-6 and TRBJ1-6; no clear D. CDR3 length: 13 residues. Germline V gives CDR1 MNHNY, CDR2 SVGAGI (reference sequence). V shed 7 bases and J shed 0 bases, with 4 bases lying between them. This CDR3 is CASISSYNSPLHF. DNA of the CDR3: TGTGCCAGCATCAGCTCCTATAATTCACCCCTCCACTTT.

V is TRBV28 and J is TRBJ1-4, with D maybe TRBD1 (5 bases). The CDR3 consists of 15 residues. CDR1 and CDR2 (germline): MDHEN, SYDVKM. Deletions cut 3 bases from V and 7 bases from J, with 15 bases between. This chain's CDR3 is CASSLEGRGSEKLFF. The CDR3 coding sequence is TGTGCCAGCAGTTTGGAGGGGCGAGGGTCTGAAAAACTGTTTTTT. The full variable domain, its missing parts supplied by reference TRBV28 and TRBJ1-4, is DVKVTQSSRYLVKRTGEKVFLECVQDMDHENMFWYRQDPGLGLRLIYFSYDVKMKEKGDIPEGYSVSREKKERFSLILESASTNQTSMYLCASSLEGRGSEKLFFGSGTQLSVL.

The chain joins TRBV9 to TRBJ1-6, with a possible D match to TRBD1 (5 bases). The CDR3 length is 17 residues. CDR1 and CDR2 (germline): SGDLS, YYNGEE. Between the trimmed V and J ends, which lost 3 bases and 10 bases, there was a span of 23 bases. As DNA, the CDR3 is TGTGCCAGCAGCGCACACCTCCCTGAGGGGTTAGGGTCACCCCTCCACTTT. This gives the protein CASSAHLPEGLGSPLHF.

This clone occurred once. The rearrangement uses TRBV6-6 and TRBJ2-1; 8 nucleotides align to TRBD1. This CDR3 region has 16 residues. Germline V CDR1 and CDR2: MNHNY, SVGAGI (reference sequence). V lost 4 bases, J lost 4 bases, and 9 bases stayed unmatched. CDR3 coding DNA: TGTGCCAGCAGTTCCCCCGGGGACAGGAATTACAATGAGCAGTTCTTC. This gives the protein CASSSPGDRNYNEQFF.

V gene TRBV7-9 combines with J gene TRBJ1-4, with D possibly matching TRBD1 (6 bases). The V end was cut by 4 bases, the J end by 4 bases, with 10 bases between. In germline, CDR1 is SEHNR, CDR2 FQNEAQ (reference sequence). This CDR3 region has 14 residues. CDR3 loop: CASSSGAFNEKLFF. CDR3 nucleotide sequence: TGTGCCAGCAGCTCGGGGGCCTTTAATGAAAAACTGTTTTTT.

The J gene is TRBJ1-1, the V gene TRBV5-6; unclear D gene. Deletions cut 3 bases from V and 1 base from J, with 10 bases between. Germline CDR1 is SGHDT and CDR2 is YYEEEE. There are 14 residues in the CDR3. The CDR3 sequence: CASSWSGSNTEAFF. The DNA for the CDR3 is TGTGCCAGCAGCTGGAGCGGGTCGAACACTGAAGCTTTCTTT.

This clone was counted a few times. The chain joins TRBV19 to TRBJ1-6; D gene unclear. V was clipped by 6 bases and J by 4 bases, with 4 bases between them. Germline CDR1 reads LNHDA; CDR2 reads SQIVND (reference sequence). This CDR3 comprises 12 residues. The CDR3 DNA sequence: TGTGCCAGTAGGGATTATAATTCACCCCTCCACTTT. Protein product: CASRDYNSPLHF.

This rearrangement joins TRBV2 to TRBJ2-5; D perhaps matches TRBD2 (6 bases). Matching the DNA end better, TRBJ2-7 makes the J call doubtful. The CDR3 has 13 residues. Germline CDR1 SNHLY, CDR2 FYNNEI. The CDR3 reads CASSDGSRNEQYF. DNA of the CDR3: TGTGCCAGCAGTGACGGGAGTAGGAACGAGCAGTACTTC.

The gene calls are TRBV7-9 and TRBJ2-7, with D tentatively TRBD2 (5 bases). The length of the CDR3 is 16 residues. Trimming pared 4 bases from V and 3 bases from J, leaving 19 bases between. The germline CDR1 and CDR2 sequences are SEHNR and FQNEAQ (reference sequence). The CDR3 sequence is CASSSWTVGGSYEQYF. The DNA for the CDR3 is TGTGCCAGCAGCTCCTGGACGGTTGGAGGCAGCTACGAGCAGTACTTC.

The genes are TRBV7-9 and TRBJ1-4; D is unclear. V lost 1 base, J lost 11 bases, and 8 bases lay in between. This CDR3 contains 12 residues. Germline V gene lookup returns CDR1 SEHNR and CDR2 FQNEAQ (reference sequence). CDR3 region: CASSLGGDKLFF. The CDR3 DNA is TGTGCCAGCAGCTTAGGAGGCGATAAACTGTTTTTT. Based on the CDR3 plus reference TRBV7-9 and TRBJ1-4, the full variable domain is DTGVSQNPRHKITKRGQNVTFRCDPISEHNRLYWYRQTLGQGPEFLTYFQNEAQLEKSRLLSDRFSAERPKGSFSTLEIQRTEQGDSAMYLCASSLGGDKLFFGSGTQLSVL.

The table lists this clone with a count of one. This sequence joins TRBV6-6 and TRBJ1-2; 8 positions match TRBD1. The CDR3 covers 13 residues. V shed 6 bases, J shed 3 bases, and the junction held 3 bases outside the gene matches. Germline V CDR1 and CDR2: MNHNY, SVGAGI (reference sequence). CDR3 region: CASRDRGDYGYTF. The CDR3 region has the DNA TGTGCCAGCAGAGACAGGGGAGACTATGGCTACACCTTC.

V is TRBV5-4 and J is TRBJ2-7, with TRBD1 matching 8 bases. CDR1 and CDR2 from the germline V gene are SGHNT and YYREEE (reference sequence). This CDR3 has 16 amino acids. The J segment lost 7 bases and the V segment lost 6 bases, leaving 18 bases of the junction unmatched. The chain's CDR3 is CASTLDGTGILGEQYF. CDR3 nucleotide sequence: TGTGCCAGCACGTTGGACGGGACAGGCATTCTCGGAGAGCAGTACTTC.

This sequence joins TRBV7-3 and TRBJ2-5; TRBD2 matches 14 bases. Looked up from germline, CDR1 is SGHTA and CDR2 is FQGTGA. The trim removed 4 bases at V and 8 bases at J, leaving 3 bases unmatched. CDR3 length: 14 residues. The CDR3 loop reads CASSSGTSGGTQYF. In nucleotides, the CDR3 is TGTGCCAGCAGCTCCGGGACTAGCGGGGGTACCCAGTACTTC.

The rearrangement joins TRBV19 to TRBJ2-4; 10 bases map to TRBD1. Per the germline V gene, CDR1 is LNHDA and CDR2 is SQIVND (reference sequence). Trimming took 5 bases from V and 0 from J; bases not matched to a gene: 7. The CDR3 is 17 residues long. CDR3 region: CASSLPTGGEAKNIQYF. CDR3 DNA: TGTGCCAGTAGTCTCCCGACAGGGGGCGAAGCCAAAAACATTCAGTACTTC.

CDR3 region: CAISELEGGYEQYF. CDR3 bases: TGTGCCATCAGTGAATTGGAGGGCGGTTACGAGCAGTACTTC. This rearrangement joins TRBV10-3 to TRBJ2-7; weak D call: TRBD2 (6 bases). Trimming removed 3 bases from V and 4 bases from J, with 13 bases in between. The CDR3 contains 14 residues. The germline CDR1 and CDR2 sequences are ENHRY and SYGVKD.

V usage is TRBV27 and J usage is TRBJ2-7; 10 bases agree with TRBD2. This CDR3 is built from 16 residues. V lost 4 bases and J lost 2; bases outside the gene matches: 8. CDR1 MNHEY and CDR2 SMNVEV come from the germline V gene (reference sequence). The CDR3 reads CASSYASGGPPYEQYF. In nucleotides, the CDR3 is TGTGCCAGCAGTTACGCTAGCGGGGGCCCACCCTACGAGCAGTACTTC.

The J gene is TRBJ1-2, the V gene TRBV19, with D possibly being TRBD1 (6 bases). Germline CDR1 is LNHDA and CDR2 is SQIVND (reference sequence). The length of the CDR3 is 12 residues. V lost 5 bases and J 7 bases, leaving 11 bases between the germline ends. CDR3 residues: CASSVGAPGYTF. The CDR3, as DNA: TGTGCCAGTAGTGTGGGGGCGCCTGGCTACACCTTC.

The rearrangement uses TRBV7-9 and TRBJ2-2, with 10 bases that match TRBD1. The CDR3 sequence is 15 residues long. The trim removed 7 bases at V and 4 bases at J, leaving 6 bases unmatched. Germline V gene sequence: CDR1 SEHNR, CDR2 FQNEAQ (reference sequence). The CDR3 loop reads CASNNRDRGTGELFF. CDR3 DNA: TGTGCCAGCAACAACCGGGACAGGGGCACCGGGGAGCTGTTTTTT. Full variable domain (outside the CDR3, taken from reference TRBV7-9 and TRBJ2-2): DTGVSQNPRHKITKRGQNVTFRCDPISEHNRLYWYRQTLGQGPEFLTYFQNEAQLEKSRLLSDRFSAERPKGSFSTLEIQRTEQGDSAMYLCASNNRDRGTGELFFGEGSRLTVL.

The count of this clone is one. The gene calls are TRBV13 and TRBJ2-1, with 13 bases matching TRBD2. The CDR3 runs to 18 residues. In germline, CDR1 is PRHDT, CDR2 FYEKMQ (reference sequence). V lost 1 base, J lost 5 bases, and 8 bases stayed unmatched. The CDR3 nucleotides are TGTGCCAGCAGCTTAGTACTAGCGGGAGGGCCAGAGGACAATGAGCAGTTCTTC. Its translation is CASSLVLAGGPEDNEQFF.